This passage covers 10 T cell receptor beta chains from one sample sequenced in a study of blood T cell repertoires in COVID-19. TCRdb keeps only in-frame clones here, not all; method: immunoSEQ multiplex PCR. Of hundreds of thousands of clones listed, around 91% are singletons. What was sequenced was peripheral blood. These receptors were taken from a woman aged 35 to 49 with COVID-19, enrolled during active disease.

This clone was picked up one time. The chain joins TRBV18 to TRBJ1-1, with D tentatively TRBD1 (5 bases). The V end lost 1 base, the J end lost 1 base, and 13 bases lay between the germline ends. This CDR3 is built from 16 residues. Germline V gene data show CDR1 as KGHSH and CDR2 as LQKENI. CDR3 loop: CASSPRISGSNTEAFF. The CDR3 DNA is TGTGCCAGCTCACCACGAATTTCAGGGTCGAACACTGAAGCTTTCTTT.

J is TRBJ1-1 and V is TRBV6-2 or TRBV6-3; a possible D gene is TRBD1 (5 bases). The CDR3 has 14 amino acids. The germline V gene encodes CDR1 MNHEY and CDR2 SVGEGT. The V end lost 5 bases, the J end lost 4 bases, and 14 bases lay between the germline ends. The CDR3 nucleotides read TGTGCCAGCAGTACACACTCAGGGTCCACTGAAGCTTTCTTT. Its protein is CASSTHSGSTEAFF.

The chain carries TRBV9 and TRBJ2-5; D possibly corresponds to TRBD2 (5 bases). Deletions cut 0 bases from V and 1 base from J, with 7 bases between. CDR3 size: 14 residues. Germline V gives CDR1 SGDLS, CDR2 YYNGEE. CDR3 residues: CASSVGSVQETQYF. The CDR3 DNA follows: TGTGCCAGCAGCGTAGGTAGCGTCCAAGAGACCCAGTACTTC.

This chain uses TRBV28 with TRBJ1-3, with 9 bases matching TRBD1. Germline CDR1 and CDR2: MDHEN and SYDVKM. Unmatched junction bases numbered 7, after V lost 8 bases and J lost 2 bases. CDR3 size: 15 residues. This CDR3 reads CASGSDRGTGNTIYF. CDR3 sequence (DNA): TGTGCCAGCGGTTCGGACAGGGGAACTGGAAACACCATATATTTT.

This chain connects TRBV27 to TRBJ1-2; 10 bases map to TRBD1. V lost 5 bases to trimming and J lost 8 bases; unmatched junction nucleotides: 8. Germline V gene data show CDR1 as MNHEY and CDR2 as SMNVEV (reference sequence). This CDR3 is built from 14 residues. The CDR3 DNA is TGTGCCAGCAGTCCGACAGGGGGCAAAGGGGGCTACACCTTC. Residues: CASSPTGGKGGYTF.

The chain is built from TRBV7-2 and TRBJ2-1; TRBD2 agrees at 10 bases. This CDR3 is built from 18 residues. Germline V gene sequence: CDR1 SGHTA, CDR2 FQGNSA. The V segment lost 5 bases and the J segment 6 bases; nucleotides outside the gene matches: 16. The CDR3 reads CASSTKVGGGLASNEQFF. CDR3 bases: TGTGCCAGCAGCACCAAAGTAGGTGGGGGACTAGCGAGCAATGAGCAGTTCTTC.

The chain combines TRBV7-6 with TRBJ2-5, with D possibly matching TRBD1 (5 bases). The V end lost 5 bases, the J end lost 9 bases, and 16 bases lay between the germline ends. The CDR3 length is 13 residues. Germline lookup yields CDR1 SGHVS and CDR2 FNYEAQ. In DNA form, the CDR3 reads TGTGCCAGCAGCCACCCCCAGACCAGGGCCCAGTACTTC. Translated, it gives CASSHPQTRAQYF.

The gene calls are TRBV19 and TRBJ2-7; no reliable D call. Germline values: CDR1 LNHDA, CDR2 SQIVND (reference sequence). The CDR3 contains 12 residues. V was trimmed by 5 bases and J by 5 bases, leaving 10 bases between them. CDR3 sequence reads: CASSGSVNEQYF. The CDR3 DNA reads TGTGCCAGTAGTGGCAGCGTCAACGAGCAGTACTTC.

The rearrangement uses TRBV12-5 and TRBJ2-1; weak D call: TRBD1 (5 bases). Trimming left V 2 bases short and J 6 bases short, with 11 bases between. The CDR3 sequence is 14 residues long. Looked up from germline, CDR1 is LGHNT and CDR2 is FRNRAP. The CDR3 is CASGLNGRVNEQFF. The CDR3 nucleotides are TGTGCTAGTGGTTTGAACGGCAGGGTCAATGAGCAGTTCTTC.

The rearrangement uses TRBV27 and TRBJ2-1, with 11 positions matching TRBD2. Germline V gene lookup returns CDR1 MNHEY and CDR2 SMNVEV (reference sequence). The V and J ends lost 1 base and 4 bases, in that order; junction bases with no gene match: 12. This CDR3 region has 19 residues. CDR3 in amino acids: CASSLFLSPGTSGYNEQFF. In nucleotides, the CDR3 is TGTGCCAGCAGTTTATTTCTGAGCCCCGGGACTAGCGGTTACAATGAGCAGTTCTTC.